This T cell receptor (beta chain) was profiled in a study of Ad26.COV2.S vaccination and SARS-CoV-2 variants. Clones were sequenced by immunoSEQ multiplex PCR, and TCRdb holds only the in-frame ones, with some missing. Found here are 400,000 to 450,000 clones, approximately 92% of them singletons; the top ten hold roughly 1.7%. V lost 2 bases, J lost 0 bases, and 5 bases lay in between. In germline, CDR1 is SEHNR, CDR2 FQNEAQ (reference sequence). The length of the CDR3 is 13 residues. The sample's treatment: about 20 received Ad26.COV2.S at low or high dose, single or two shots; several received placebo; per-sample allocation not given. Following the first vaccine or placebo injection, samples were taken on day 63. In Boston, an adult donor aged 18-55 years took part.

This sequence originates from a person between 18 and 65 years old who received the Ad26.COV2.S COVID-19 vaccine or a placebo. This specimen was peripheral blood, taken in a trial of Ad26.COV2.S vaccine versus placebo. The chain couples TRBV7-9 to TRBJ2-7, with unresolved D. DNA of the CDR3: TGTGCCAGCAGCTTAACGGACTCCTACGAGCAGTACTTC. It encodes CASSLTDSYEQYF.